These T cell receptor beta chains were read from a single sample in a study of T cells in Graves' hyperthyroidism and ophthalmopathy. From the multiplex PCR reads, TCRdb called clonotypes with MiXCR, one entry per CDR3 protein. Here the sample spans about 400,000 distinct CDR3 sequences, roughly an eighth being singletons. Sequenced material: blood. These receptor sequences come from a woman under 30 with Graves' hyperthyroidism. Each CDR3 is given with its conserved first and last residue. D genes are given only for firm matches. Clone size is stated in some rows and not others, as once, few, many or a class when expanded.

v_call	clone_size	j_call	cdr3_length	d_call	cdr3_nt	cdr3_aa
TRBV7-2	many	TRBJ2-3	14	.	TGTGCCAGCAGCTTGGCGACCCCTCCCCGTACGCAGTATTTT	CASSLATPPRTQYF
TRBV4-3	many	TRBJ2-3	14	.	TGCGCCAGCAGCCAAGATGCACGTGGAAATACGCAGTATTTT	CASSQDARGNTQYF
TRBV11-2	.	TRBJ2-5	12	.	TGTGCCAGCAGTTATCCGAGTGAGACCCAGTACTTC	CASSYPSETQYF
TRBV5-5	few	TRBJ1-2	15	.	TGTGCCAGCAGCTTGGAACCCTCTGGCAGATATGGCTACACCTTC	CASSLEPSGRYGYTF
TRBV6-1	.	TRBJ2-5	16	TRBD1	TGTGCCAGCACCGGCGACAGGGGTCGCGGCCAAGAGACCCAGTACTTC	CASTGDRGRGQETQYF
TRBV3-1	many	TRBJ1-3	14	.	TGTGCCAGCAGCCAGATGGGACACGGAAACACCATATATTTT	CASSQMGHGNTIYF
TRBV6-2/TRBV6-3	.	TRBJ2-3	12	.	TGTGCCAGCAGAACCGGACGGAATACGCAGTATTTT	CASRTGRNTQYF
TRBV6-2/TRBV6-3	many	TRBJ2-1	17	TRBD1	TGTGCCAGCAGTCTACGCCTACAGGGGGCGACTAACAATGAGCAGTTCTTC	CASSLRLQGATNNEQFF
TRBV29-1	.	TRBJ1-1	13	.	TGCAGCGTCCAGGGTGGTCTGGGCGCTGAAGCTTTCTTT	CSVQGGLGAEAFF
TRBV20-1	few	TRBJ1-4	13	TRBD1	TGCAGTGCTAGCCAGGGGGCTAATGAAAAACTGTTTTTT	CSASQGANEKLFF
TRBV20-1	many	TRBJ1-1	11	.	TGCAGTGCTAGAAAGAGCACTGAAGCTTTCTTT	CSARKSTEAFF
TRBV15	many	TRBJ1-5	13	.	TGTGCCACCAGCAGAGGAGGCGGTCAGCCCCAGCATTTT	CATSRGGGQPQHF
TRBV6-1	once	TRBJ2-5	18	TRBD2	TGTGCCAGCAGTGATGCAGGACTAGCGGGAGGGCCGTGGGAGACCCAGTACTTC	CASSDAGLAGGPWETQYF
TRBV24-1	few	TRBJ2-7	16	.	TGTGCCACCAGTGATTTTAGGGTCACAGGAGGGTACGAGCAGTACTTC	CATSDFRVTGGYEQYF
TRBV28	many	TRBJ2-7	15	TRBD1	TGTGCCAGCAGTTCTTCCGGGACAGGGTCCTACGAGCAGTACTTC	CASSSSGTGSYEQYF
TRBV30	few	TRBJ2-3	14	TRBD2	TGTGCCCAACAGATGACTAGCGGCACAGATACGCAGTATTTT	CAQQMTSGTDTQYF
TRBV6-1	many	TRBJ2-1	14	TRBD2	TGTGCCAGCAGACAACAAGGACTAGCAGCAGAGCAGTTCTTC	CASRQQGLAAEQFF
TRBV6-1	many	TRBJ2-1	14	TRBD2	TGTGCCACCTCACGGACTAGCTCCTACAATGAGCAGTTCTTC	CATSRTSSYNEQFF
TRBV11-1	many	TRBJ2-1	14	.	TGTGCCAGCAGCTTAGCCGCCCCGAACAATGAGCAGTTCTTC	CASSLAAPNNEQFF
TRBV29-1	few	TRBJ2-3	14	.	TGCAGCGTCGCCGGGACAACTAGCACAGATACGCAGTATTTT	CSVAGTTSTDTQYF
TRBV5-8	few	TRBJ1-5	17	.	TGTGCCAGCAGCTTGAGTCTGACAGCATATAGCAATCAGCCCCAGCATTTT	CASSLSLTAYSNQPQHF
TRBV12-3/TRBV12-4	many	TRBJ2-1	12	.	TGTGCCAGCAGTCCAGGGGTTAATGAGCAGTTCTTC	CASSPGVNEQFF
TRBV4-2	few	TRBJ1-1	15	.	TGTGCCAGCAGCCAAGCCGCGGCGTTGTACACTGAAGCTTTCTTT	CASSQAAALYTEAFF
TRBV12-3/TRBV12-4	many	TRBJ1-5	13	.	TGTGCCAGCAGGCCGACAGAGAATCAGCCCCAGCATTTT	CASRPTENQPQHF
TRBV5-1	many	TRBJ2-1	16	TRBD1	TGCGCCAGCAGCAAGGGGACAGCAATCTCCTACAATGAGCAGTTCTTC	CASSKGTAISYNEQFF
TRBV28	many	TRBJ2-3	16	TRBD1	TGTGCCAGCAGTTTGTGGACAGGGGGCGCGCCAGATACGCAGTATTTT	CASSLWTGGAPDTQYF
TRBV11-2	many	TRBJ2-3	16	TRBD2	TGTGCCAGCAGCACCGGGACTAGCGGTCTTACAGATACGCAGTATTTT	CASSTGTSGLTDTQYF
TRBV6-1	few	TRBJ2-1	17	.	TGTGCCAGCAGTGAAGCGCTGGGGGGCGTTTCCTACAATGAACAGTTCTTC	CASSEALGGVSYNEQFF
TRBV10-3	few	TRBJ2-1	15	TRBD2	TGTGCCATCAGTGATAGCGGGAGTACCTACAATGAGCAGTTCTTC	CAISDSGSTYNEQFF
TRBV4-2	.	TRBJ1-1	15	TRBD1	TGTGCCAGCAGCCGAGCCGGGACAGGGGTCACTGAAGCTTTCTTT	CASSRAGTGVTEAFF
TRBV28	many	TRBJ1-2	16	.	TGTGCCAGCAGTCAACAGCATGGGCACGGGGGATTTGGCTACACCTTC	CASSQQHGHGGFGYTF
TRBV30	.	TRBJ1-1	14	.	TGTGCCTGGAGTTATAGCGGCCCGAACACTGAAGCTTTCTTT	CAWSYSGPNTEAFF
TRBV5-1	many	TRBJ1-1	14	.	TGCGCCAGCAGCTTGGAGCCCCAGAACACTGAAGCTTTCTTT	CASSLEPQNTEAFF
TRBV12-3/TRBV12-4	many	TRBJ1-1	12	.	TGTGCCAGCAGCGAGGGTACCACTGAAGCTTTCTTT	CASSEGTTEAFF
TRBV14	many	TRBJ1-6	15	.	TGTGCCAGCAGCCAAGGGTCCTTTTCTGGTTCACCCCTCCACTTT	CASSQGSFSGSPLHF
TRBV4-2	many	TRBJ2-5	16	TRBD2	TGTGCCAGCAGCCCCGGGACTAGCGGGAGATGGGAGACCCAGTACTTC	CASSPGTSGRWETQYF
TRBV7-9	many	TRBJ2-3	14	.	TGTGCCAGCAGCTTATTGGGGGCCACAGATACGCAGTATTTT	CASSLLGATDTQYF
TRBV19	few	TRBJ2-5	17	.	TGTGCCAGTAGTATACCCCTCCGGAACGGGATTGCTGAGACCCAGTACTTC	CASSIPLRNGIAETQYF
TRBV18	many	TRBJ2-3	13	.	TGTGCCAGCTCACCCCGGCACACAGATACGCAGTATTTT	CASSPRHTDTQYF
TRBV19	many	TRBJ1-1	13	TRBD1	TGTGCCAGTAGGGACAGGTTGAACACTGAAGCTTTCTTT	CASRDRLNTEAFF
TRBV7-6	few	TRBJ2-2	18	TRBD2	TGTGCCAGCAGCCCCCGGACTAGCGGGAGGGAGGTCACCGGGGAGCTGTTTTTT	CASSPRTSGREVTGELFF
TRBV5-1	few	TRBJ2-5	17	.	TGCGCCAGCAGCTTGGCCCATAGCGGAGAGTACCAAGAGACCCAGTACTTC	CASSLAHSGEYQETQYF
TRBV11-2	once	TRBJ2-5	16	TRBD2	TGTGCCACCAGTGACCCCACTAGCGGGAGAGGGGAGACCCAGTACTTC	CATSDPTSGRGETQYF
TRBV2	many	TRBJ2-5	13	TRBD2	TGTGCCAGCAAGGCGGGAGGGCGGGAGACCCAGTACTTC	CASKAGGRETQYF
TRBV5-1	many	TRBJ2-7	14	.	TGCGCCAGCAGCGAACAGGGAAGCTCCTACGAGCAGTACTTC	CASSEQGSSYEQYF
TRBV10-3	few	TRBJ2-1	16	.	TGTGCCATCAGTGACTCACTAGCAGCCGGACTCAGTGAGCAGTTCTTC	CAISDSLAAGLSEQFF
TRBV19	.	TRBJ2-2	15	.	TGTGCCAGTAGTATAAGAAACACGAACACCGGGGAGCTGTTTTTT	CASSIRNTNTGELFF
TRBV7-3	.	TRBJ1-6	14	.	TGTACCAGCAGGCATGGACAGATAAATTCACCCCTCCACTTT	CTSRHGQINSPLHF
TRBV4-3	few	TRBJ2-1	15	TRBD1	TGCGCCAGCAGCCAAGGGACAGGGGGCTACAATGAGCAGTTCTTC	CASSQGTGGYNEQFF
TRBV15	many	TRBJ2-1	12	.	TGTGCCACCAGTTCGCCGGATATTGAGCAGTTCTTC	CATSSPDIEQFF
TRBV19	.	TRBJ1-2	16	.	TGTGCCAGTAGTATGCAGCACGGGGTACCCATTCGTGGCTACACCTTC	CASSMQHGVPIRGYTF
TRBV7-6	once	TRBJ1-5	14	.	TGTGCCAGCTCGGACGGAGGGGCTAATCAGCCCCAGCATTTT	CASSDGGANQPQHF